This TCR beta chain derives from a study of T-cell reconstitution after alpha-beta-depleted transplantation in children. Unique molecular identifiers featured in how the TCRbeta library was prepared. TCRdb fed the PCR reads into MiXCR, producing one record per CDR3 protein. The table shows about 270,000 distinct CDR3 sequences, with 9.9% occurring only once. The sequence came from a human donor who donated a stem cell graft to a child with SCID. Sequencing used PBMCs from the stem cell graft donor, obtained from the stem cell graft.

CDR3 coding DNA: TGTGCCAGCAAGGGGGGGGGGCCGTGGAATGAGCAGTTCTTC. Its translation: CASKGGGPWNEQFF. The chain joins TRBV28 to TRBJ2-1, with a tentative D call TRBD2 (7 bases). The germline V gene has CDR1 MDHEN and CDR2 SYDVKM. This CDR3 is 14 amino acids long. V shed 7 bases and J shed 7 bases, with 17 bases lying between them. The full variable domain, rest sourced from reference TRBV28 and TRBJ2-1, is DVKVTQSSRYLVKRTGEKVFLECVQDMDHENMFWYRQDPGLGLRLIYFSYDVKMKEKGDIPEGYSVSREKKERFSLILESASTNQTSMYLCASKGGGPWNEQFFGPGTRLTVL.